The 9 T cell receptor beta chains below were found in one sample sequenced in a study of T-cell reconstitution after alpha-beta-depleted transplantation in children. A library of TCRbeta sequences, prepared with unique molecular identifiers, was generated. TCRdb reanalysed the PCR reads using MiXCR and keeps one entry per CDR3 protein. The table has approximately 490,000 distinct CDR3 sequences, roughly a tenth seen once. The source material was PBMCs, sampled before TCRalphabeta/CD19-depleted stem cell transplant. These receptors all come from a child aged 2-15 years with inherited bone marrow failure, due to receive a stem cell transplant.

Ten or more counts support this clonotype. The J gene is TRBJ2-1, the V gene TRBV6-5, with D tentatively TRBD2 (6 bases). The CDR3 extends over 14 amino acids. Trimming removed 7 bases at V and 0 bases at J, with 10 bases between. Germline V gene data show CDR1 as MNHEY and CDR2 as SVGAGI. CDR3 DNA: TGTGCCAGCACGGGACTCGACTCCTACAATGAGCAGTTCTTC. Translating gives CASTGLDSYNEQFF.

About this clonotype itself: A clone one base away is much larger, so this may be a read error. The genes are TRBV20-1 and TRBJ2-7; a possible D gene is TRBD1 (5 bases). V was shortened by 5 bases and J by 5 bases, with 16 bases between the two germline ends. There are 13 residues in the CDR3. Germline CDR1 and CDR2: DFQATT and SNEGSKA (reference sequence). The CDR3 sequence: CSAPLSGINEQYF. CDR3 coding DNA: TGCAGTGCTCCGCTGTCAGGGATTAACGAGCAGTACTTC.

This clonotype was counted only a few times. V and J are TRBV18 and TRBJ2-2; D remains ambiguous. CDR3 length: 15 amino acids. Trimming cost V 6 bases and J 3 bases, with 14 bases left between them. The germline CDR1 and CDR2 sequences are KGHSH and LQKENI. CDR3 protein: CASSNQLPDTGELFF. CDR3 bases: TGTGCCAGCTCGAACCAGCTCCCGGACACCGGGGAGCTGTTTTTT.

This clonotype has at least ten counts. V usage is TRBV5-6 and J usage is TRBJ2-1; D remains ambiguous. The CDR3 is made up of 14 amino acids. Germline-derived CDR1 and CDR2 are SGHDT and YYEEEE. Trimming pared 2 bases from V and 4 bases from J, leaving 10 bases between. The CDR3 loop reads CASSFSLHYNEQFF. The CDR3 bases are TGTGCCAGCAGCTTCAGCTTACATTACAATGAGCAGTTCTTC.

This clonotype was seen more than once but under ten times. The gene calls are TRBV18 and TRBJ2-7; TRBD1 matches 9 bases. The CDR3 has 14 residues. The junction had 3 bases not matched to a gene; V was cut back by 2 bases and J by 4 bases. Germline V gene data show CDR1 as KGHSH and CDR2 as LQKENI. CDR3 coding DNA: TGTGCCAGCTCACCATTGGGACAGGGTTACGAGCAGTACTTC. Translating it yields CASSPLGQGYEQYF.

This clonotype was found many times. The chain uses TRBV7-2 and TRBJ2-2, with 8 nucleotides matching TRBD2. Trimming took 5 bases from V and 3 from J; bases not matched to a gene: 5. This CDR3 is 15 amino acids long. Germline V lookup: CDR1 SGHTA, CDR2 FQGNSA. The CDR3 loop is CASSPIAGYTGELFF. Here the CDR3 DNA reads TGTGCCAGCAGCCCGATAGCGGGATACACCGGGGAGCTGTTTTTT. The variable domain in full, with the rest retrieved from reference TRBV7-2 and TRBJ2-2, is GAGVSQSPSNKVTEKGKDVELRCDPISGHTALYWYRQSLGQGLEFLIYFQGNSAPDKSGLPSDRFSAERTGGSVSTLTIQRTQQEDSAVYLCASSPIAGYTGELFFGEGSRLTVL.

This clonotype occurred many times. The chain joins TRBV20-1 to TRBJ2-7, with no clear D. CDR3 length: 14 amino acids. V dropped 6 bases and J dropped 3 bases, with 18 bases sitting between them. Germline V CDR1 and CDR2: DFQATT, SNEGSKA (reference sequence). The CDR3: CSASLRNQIYEQYF. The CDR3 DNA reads TGCAGTGCCTCATTGAGAAATCAAATCTACGAGCAGTACTTC.

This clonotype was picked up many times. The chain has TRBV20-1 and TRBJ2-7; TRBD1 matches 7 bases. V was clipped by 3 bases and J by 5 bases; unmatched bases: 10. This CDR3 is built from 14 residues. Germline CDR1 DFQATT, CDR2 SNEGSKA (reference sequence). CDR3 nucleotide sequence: TGCAGTGCTAGGGAACTACAGGGGTCGGACGAGCAGTACTTC. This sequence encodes CSARELQGSDEQYF.

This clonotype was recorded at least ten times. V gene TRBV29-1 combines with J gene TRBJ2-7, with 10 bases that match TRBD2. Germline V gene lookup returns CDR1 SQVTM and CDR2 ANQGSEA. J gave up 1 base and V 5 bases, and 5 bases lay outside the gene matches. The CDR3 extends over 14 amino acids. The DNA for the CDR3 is TGCAGCGTTCTCGGGACTAGCGTATCCTACGAGCAGTACTTC. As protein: CSVLGTSVSYEQYF.